This passage covers 27 T cell receptor beta chains from one sample sequenced in a study of T cell responses to AZD1222 COVID-19 vaccine. The table came from immunoSEQ multiplex PCR; TCRdb's copy has only in-frame clones and leaves some out. The data show approximately 80,000 clones, 75% to 95% seen once. The input for sequencing was peripheral blood, taken 28 days after the second AZD1222 dose. Receptor source: an adult who received the AZD1222 COVID-19 vaccine.

The V gene is TRBV28, the J gene TRBJ1-6, with 8 nucleotides matching TRBD1. The ends lost 4 bases at V and 7 bases at J; junction bases unmatched: 9. Looked up from germline, CDR1 is MDHEN and CDR2 is SYDVKM. This CDR3 is 16 amino acids long. Written as DNA, the CDR3 is TGTGCCAGCAGTTCCCGGGCGGACAGGGTGAATTCACCCCTCCACTTT. This codes for CASSSRADRVNSPLHF.

This chain uses TRBV24-1 with TRBJ1-2, with D uncertain. Trimming removed 2 bases at V and 3 bases at J, with 9 bases between. Germline V gene sequence: CDR1 KGHDR, CDR2 SFDVKD. There are 14 residues in the CDR3. CDR3 coding DNA: TGTGCCACCAGTGATTCCTTGACACACTATGGCTACACCTTC. It translates to CATSDSLTHYGYTF.

V is TRBV4-2 and J is TRBJ2-7; weak D call: TRBD1 (6 bases). This CDR3 region has 14 residues. V lost 1 base to trimming and J lost 2 bases, with 9 bases between them. Per germline, CDR1 LGHNA and CDR2 YNFKEQ. CDR3 sequence (DNA): TGTGCCAGCAGCCAAGGACAGGACGCCTACGAGCAGTACTTC. Translated: CASSQGQDAYEQYF.

V is TRBV7-7 and J is TRBJ2-7, with 10 bases fitting TRBD2. The CDR3 is 13 amino acids. Germline CDR1 is SSHAT and CDR2 is FNYEAQ (reference sequence). J gave up 7 bases and V 5 bases, and 5 bases lay outside the gene matches. The CDR3 DNA reads as TGTGCCAGCAGCATGCTAGCGGGAGATGAGCAGTACTTC. It translates to CASSMLAGDEQYF. The full variable domain, its missing parts supplied by reference TRBV7-7 and TRBJ2-7, is GAGVSQSPRYKVTKRGQDVTLRCDPISSHATLYWYQQALGQGPEFLTYFNYEAQPDKSGLPSDRFSAERPEGSISTLTIQRTEQRDSAMYRCASSMLAGDEQYFGPGTRLTVT.

The J gene is TRBJ1-2, the V gene TRBV29-1; weak D call: TRBD1 (5 bases). The CDR3 is made up of 13 amino acids. Trimming stripped 4 bases from V and 4 bases from J, with 13 bases between. CDR1 and CDR2 from the germline V gene are SQVTM and ANQGSEA. CDR3 sequence reads: CSVVANQGYGYTF. The CDR3 DNA reads as TGCAGCGTTGTGGCCAATCAGGGCTATGGCTACACCTTC.

The rearrangement joins TRBV11-2 to TRBJ2-1, with TRBD1 identical over 9 bases. This CDR3 spans 17 amino acids. The ends lost 4 bases at V and 3 bases at J; junction bases unmatched: 10. Germline V gives CDR1 SGHAT, CDR2 FQNNGV. The CDR3 nucleotides read TGTGCCAGCAGCTCGGGGTGGGGGACAGGGATCTACAATGAGCAGTTCTTC. It translates to CASSSGWGTGIYNEQFF.

The chain recombines TRBV23-1 with TRBJ1-5; TRBD1 matches 7 bases. TRBV23-1 is identified as an open reading frame with a role that is uncertain. The CDR3 spans 17 residues. The trim removed 5 bases at V and 1 base at J, leaving 11 bases unmatched. CDR3 sequence reads: CASSGGGGGSSNQPQHF. CDR3 nucleotide sequence: TGCGCCAGCAGTGGAGGAGGGGGCGGTTCAAGCAATCAGCCCCAGCATTTT.

The CDR3 coding sequence is TGTGCCAGCAGCCTCCAGGGCAGGGTCACTGAAGCTTTCTTT. Translation: CASSLQGRVTEAFF. V is TRBV11-2 and J is TRBJ1-1; perhaps TRBD1 as D (5 bases). Per germline, CDR1 SGHAT and CDR2 FQNNGV. V lost 5 bases and J lost 4, with 14 bases in between. The CDR3 is 14 residues long.

V usage is TRBV15 and J usage is TRBJ1-1; D is perhaps TRBD1 (6 bases). CDR3 length: 14 residues. Germline assignment: CDR1 LNHNV and CDR2 YYDKDF (reference sequence). Deletions cut 3 bases from V and 1 base from J, with 9 bases between. The CDR3 nucleotides are TGTGCCACCAGCAGCGGGGACACGAACACTGAAGCTTTCTTT. The encoded protein is CATSSGDTNTEAFF.

The chain carries TRBV2 and TRBJ1-2; unclear D gene. CDR1 and CDR2 (germline): SNHLY, FYNNEI. Trimming stripped 6 bases from V and 8 bases from J, with 10 bases between. This CDR3 has 11 amino acids. The CDR3 bases are TGTGCCAGCAGATCTAGAAGCGGCTACACCTTC. Residues: CASRSRSGYTF.

V is TRBV5-1 and J is TRBJ2-1; 9 bases fit TRBD2. Germline V CDR1 and CDR2: SGHRS, YFSETQ. With V trimmed by 1 base and J by 7 bases, 9 bases remained unmatched. There are 16 residues in the CDR3. The CDR3: CASSLRAGGPRNEQFF. CDR3 nucleotides: TGCGCCAGCAGCTTGCGGGCGGGAGGGCCGAGAAATGAGCAGTTCTTC.

This chain uses TRBV12-3 or TRBV12-4 with TRBJ1-5; D not certain. CDR3 length: 13 amino acids. V was shortened by 8 bases and J by 2 bases, with 10 bases between the two germline ends. CDR3 region: CASSIGGNQPQHF. CDR3 in DNA: TGTGCCAGCTCGATCGGAGGCAATCAGCCCCAGCATTTT.

The chain employs TRBV24-1 and TRBJ2-1, with no clear D. CDR3 length equals 13 residues. V was cut by 1 base and J by 14 bases, with 14 bases left in between. The V gene's germline CDR1 is KGHDR and CDR2 SFDVKD. The CDR3 DNA reads TGTGCCACCAGTGATTTAGGTTCGGACGATAAGTTCTTC. This translates into CATSDLGSDDKFF.

The chain combines TRBV7-9 with TRBJ2-7, with TRBD2 matching over 7 bases. The germline V gene has CDR1 SEHNR and CDR2 FQNEAQ (reference sequence). V shed 4 bases, J shed 5 bases, and the junction held 11 bases outside the gene matches. This CDR3 has 15 amino acids. The CDR3 DNA sequence: TGTGCCAGCAGCTCGGGACTATCGAGGTGGGACGAGCAGTACTTC. This encodes CASSSGLSRWDEQYF.

The chain is built from TRBV15 and TRBJ2-1; the D gene is possibly TRBD2 (6 bases). Looked up from germline, CDR1 is LNHNV and CDR2 is YYDKDF (reference sequence). This CDR3 has 15 residues. Between the trimmed V and J ends, which lost 5 bases and 8 bases, there was a span of 19 bases. CDR3 loop: CATSLVRLDSDEQFF. The CDR3 bases are TGTGCCACCAGCCTGGTACGACTAGATTCCGATGAGCAGTTCTTC.

The count of this clone is one. V usage is TRBV19 and J usage is TRBJ2-1; D may be TRBD2 (6 bases). The CDR3 has 15 amino acids. Trimming took off 4 bases at V and 3 bases at J, with 13 bases between the two ends. Germline V CDR1 and CDR2: LNHDA, SQIVND (reference sequence). As DNA, the CDR3 is TGTGCCAGTAGTACTAGCGCTCGACTCTACAATGAGCAGTTCTTC. Translation: CASSTSARLYNEQFF. Supplemented by reference TRBV19 and TRBJ2-1, the full variable domain reads DGGITQSPKYLFRKEGQNVTLSCEQNLNHDAMYWYRQDPGQGLRLIYYSQIVNDFQKGDIAEGYSVSREKKESFPLTVTSAQKNPTAFYLCASSTSARLYNEQFFGPGTRLTVL.

The chain links TRBV18 to TRBJ2-5, with a possible D match to TRBD2 (6 bases). This CDR3 region has 15 residues. Deletions cut 2 bases from V and 3 bases from J, with 13 bases between. CDR1 is KGHSH, CDR2 LQKENI, per germline. CDR3 DNA sequence: TGTGCCAGCTCACCAAATCGGGACTCGGAAGAGACCCAGTACTTC. Its protein product is CASSPNRDSEETQYF.

This clone was observed a single time. V usage is TRBV6-5 and J usage is TRBJ2-1; D gene unclear. The CDR3 extends over 14 amino acids. Deletions cut 2 bases from V and 4 bases from J, with 9 bases between. The V gene's germline CDR1 is MNHEY and CDR2 SVGAGI. The CDR3 DNA reads TGTGCCAGCAGTTACGATTCTACATACAATGAGCAGTTCTTC. Its protein product is CASSYDSTYNEQFF.

This rearrangement joins TRBV10-3 to TRBJ2-3; no clear D gene. This CDR3 comprises 13 residues. The germline CDR1 and CDR2 sequences are ENHRY and SYGVKD. Between the trimmed V and J ends, which lost 4 bases and 2 bases, there was a span of 7 bases. In DNA form, the CDR3 reads TGTGCCATCAGTGTTATGGCCACAGATACGCAGTATTTT. It specifies CAISVMATDTQYF.

V gene TRBV5-8 combines with J gene TRBJ1-2, with TRBD1 identical over 10 bases. Germline assignment: CDR1 SGHTS and CDR2 YDEGEE. The CDR3 consists of 16 residues. J lost 2 bases, V lost 4 bases, and 8 bases had no gene match. Here the CDR3 reads CASSPFGQGENYGYTF. The CDR3, as DNA: TGTGCCAGCAGCCCGTTCGGACAGGGGGAGAACTATGGCTACACCTTC.

In this sample, this clone turned up once. The chain joins TRBV7-8 to TRBJ1-1; no clear D. V was cut by 6 bases and J by 2 bases, with 10 bases left in between. Germline CDR1 reads SGHVS; CDR2 reads FQNEAQ. The CDR3 consists of 13 residues. The CDR3 sequence is CASRLQGNTEAFF. In nucleotides, the CDR3 is TGTGCCAGCAGATTACAAGGTAACACTGAAGCTTTCTTT.

The V gene is TRBV6-6, the J gene TRBJ2-5; either TRBD1 or TRBD2 may supply D (5 bases each). Trimming pared 2 bases from V and 4 bases from J, leaving 8 bases between. This CDR3 comprises 13 residues. Germline values: CDR1 MNHNY, CDR2 SVGAGI (reference sequence). In nucleotides, the CDR3 is TGTGCCAGCAGTTACGGGGACGTAGAGACCCAGTACTTC. Protein sequence: CASSYGDVETQYF.

The chain combines TRBV28 with TRBJ1-2; 7 bases agree with TRBD1. There are 14 residues in the CDR3. Germline V gene data show CDR1 as MDHEN and CDR2 as SYDVKM. V was clipped by 6 bases and J by 3 bases; unmatched bases: 7. The CDR3 DNA reads as TGTGCCAGCAGCCCGGGACAGACTTACTATGGCTACACCTTC. Translated: CASSPGQTYYGYTF.

The chain links TRBV6-2 or TRBV6-3 to TRBJ2-5; TRBD2 aligns across 13 bases. Germline CDR1 is MNHEY and CDR2 is SVGEGT. With V trimmed by 6 bases and J by 1 base, 5 bases remained unmatched. The CDR3 sequence is 16 residues long. The CDR3 spells CASSQTSGRGQETQYF. CDR3 DNA: TGTGCCAGCAGCCAAACTAGCGGGAGGGGCCAAGAGACCCAGTACTTC.

With regard to this clone: The identical CDR3 is also encoded by other nucleotide sequences in the sample. J is TRBJ2-3 and V is TRBV7-2; 10 positions agree with TRBD2. In germline, CDR1 is SGHTA, CDR2 FQGNSA. The CDR3 covers 15 residues. V lost 5 bases, J lost 0 bases, and 2 bases stayed unmatched. CDR3 in DNA: TGTGCCAGCAGCCCGACTAGCGGGAGCACAGATACGCAGTATTTT. Translation: CASSPTSGSTDTQYF.

This clone turned up a few times. A junction boundary mismatches the germline segment, possibly from a read error. This sequence joins TRBV18 and TRBJ2-7; 8 bases line up with TRBD1. The germline CDR1 and CDR2 sequences are KGHSH and LQKENI. The CDR3 totals 13 residues. As DNA, the CDR3 is TGTGCCAGCTCACCCAACTCCCCTACGGGACAGGTATTC. It specifies CASSPNSPTGQVF.

This sequence joins TRBV6-1 and TRBJ1-5, with D perhaps TRBD1 (5 bases). Per the germline V gene, CDR1 is MNHNS and CDR2 is SASEGT. V dropped 2 bases and J dropped 2 bases, with 16 bases sitting between them. This CDR3 is 17 amino acids long. CDR3 sequence (DNA): TGTGCCAGCAGTGAAATCGCCTGGGGCCGGGGCAATCAGCCCCAGCATTTT. Protein product: CASSEIAWGRGNQPQHF.